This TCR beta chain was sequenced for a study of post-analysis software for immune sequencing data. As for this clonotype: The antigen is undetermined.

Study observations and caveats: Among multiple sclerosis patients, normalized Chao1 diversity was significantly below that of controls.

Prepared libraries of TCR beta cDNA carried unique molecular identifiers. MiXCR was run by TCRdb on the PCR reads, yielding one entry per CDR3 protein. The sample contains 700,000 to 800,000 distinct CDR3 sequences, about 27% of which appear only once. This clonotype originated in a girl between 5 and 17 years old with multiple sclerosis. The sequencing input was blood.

The CDR3 loop is CASSLMRGGVDEQFF. The DNA for the CDR3 is TGTGCCAGCAGCTTAATGCGGGGGGGCGTCGATGAGCAGTTCTTC. The chain employs TRBV7-2 and TRBJ2-1, with 9 nucleotides matching TRBD2. CDR3 size: 15 residues. The V and J ends lost 2 bases and 8 bases, in that order; junction bases with no gene match: 7. CDR1 is SGHTA, CDR2 FQGNSA, per germline.